This T cell receptor beta chain is from a study of blood T cell repertoires in COVID-19. Overall study: Some COVID-19 samples were acute and others convalescent; all came from the United States, Italy and Spain. T cells, B-cell-depleted T cells, or PBMCs provided the cDNA or gDNA that served as material.

Repertoires were generated with immunoSEQ multiplex PCR, while TCRdb's copy carries only in-frame clones and drops some. The profile shows around 300,000 clones, roughly nine tenths of them singletons. All enrollees were roughly 18 to 89 years old and from about two dozen US areas. The study assigned cohorts using participant-reported clinical history. CDR1 is SGHRS, CDR2 YFSETQ, per germline. After removal of 0 bases from V and 3 bases from J, the junction contained 2 bases not matched to a gene. This CDR3 region has 15 residues. V and J are TRBV5-1 and TRBJ2-5; 10 bases are a match to TRBD1. The sequencing sample was made of PBMCs or T cells enriched from blood (not recorded which). The receptor was derived from a woman younger than 30 who had recovered from COVID-19. The CDR3 DNA reads as TGCGCCAGCAGCTTGGGACAGGGGGCCGAAGAGACCCAGTACTTC. This translates into CASSLGQGAEETQYF.